This passage covers 3 T cell receptor beta chains from one sample sequenced in a study of blood T cell repertoires in COVID-19. Produced via immunoSEQ multiplex PCR; TCRdb's table is partial and in-frame only. The table includes about 90,000 clones, roughly 90% detected once. Sequenced sample: peripheral blood. The receptors come from an elderly man with active or convalescent COVID-19.

The chain has TRBV7-9 and TRBJ2-5; maybe TRBD2 (5 bases). V lost 5 bases and J 1 base, leaving 11 bases between the germline ends. Germline V gene sequence: CDR1 SEHNR, CDR2 FQNEAQ (reference sequence). This CDR3 spans 14 amino acids. Here the CDR3 DNA reads TGTGCCAGCAGCCTCAACGGGGTCCAAGAGACCCAGTACTTC. Translated, it gives CASSLNGVQETQYF.

The chain links TRBV15 to TRBJ2-7; 7 bases agree with TRBD2. The germline CDR1 and CDR2 sequences are LNHNV and YYDKDF (reference sequence). CDR3 length: 14 amino acids. The ends lost 5 bases at V and 5 bases at J; junction bases unmatched: 9. CDR3 region: CATSGGLTTNEQYF. The CDR3 DNA is TGTGCCACCAGCGGGGGACTAACCACTAACGAGCAGTACTTC.

Only one count was recorded for this clone. The V call is TRBV2, the J call TRBJ2-7, with 9 bases matching TRBD1. V shed 6 bases and J 5 bases; nucleotides not matched to a gene: 8. Germline V gives CDR1 SNHLY, CDR2 FYNNEI. CDR3 length: 14 residues. For the CDR3, the DNA is TGTGCCAGCAGCAAGGACAGGGGCTTTGACGAGCAGTACTTC. This codes for CASSKDRGFDEQYF.